Listed here are 5 T cell receptor beta chains from one sample, sequenced in a study of control samples from healthy donors and cancer patients. This table comes from immunoSEQ multiplex PCR, and its TCRdb copy is limited to in-frame clones, with some not included. The table has some 200,000 clones, roughly 94% seen once. Sequencing was performed on blood. All receptors come from a man between 45 and 60 years old in good health.

CDR3 sequence: CSVVNTEAFF. The CDR3 bases are TGCAGTGTGGTGAACACTGAAGCTTTCTTT. This sequence joins TRBV20-1 and TRBJ1-1; D not resolved. There are 10 residues in the CDR3. Germline V gene data show CDR1 as DFQATT and CDR2 as SNEGSKA (reference sequence). V was cut by 7 bases and J by 0 bases, with 3 bases left in between.

The rearrangement uses TRBV11-2 and TRBJ2-1, with 8 bases aligning to TRBD2. The germline V gene has CDR1 SGHAT and CDR2 FQNNGV. Unmatched junction bases numbered 7, after V lost 5 bases and J lost 1 base. This CDR3 is built from 16 residues. The CDR3 reads CASSHIAGPSYNEQFF. CDR3 nucleotide sequence: TGTGCCAGCAGCCACATAGCGGGGCCTTCCTACAATGAGCAGTTCTTC.

This clone occurred once. The J gene is TRBJ1-1, the V gene TRBV6-6, with 7 bases that match TRBD1. Germline CDR1 is MNHNY and CDR2 is SVGAGI (reference sequence). The CDR3 totals 15 residues. V shed 4 bases, J shed 0 bases, and the junction held 5 bases outside the gene matches. This CDR3 reads CASSSTGSVNTEAFF. The CDR3 DNA is TGTGCCAGCAGTTCGACAGGGAGTGTGAACACTGAAGCTTTCTTT.

The rearrangement joins TRBV19 to TRBJ1-5, with 9 bases lining up with TRBD1. The ends lost 7 bases at V and 2 bases at J; junction bases unmatched: 12. Germline V gene sequence: CDR1 LNHDA, CDR2 SQIVND (reference sequence). This CDR3 contains 17 residues. CDR3 nucleotide sequence: TGTGCCAGTAACCCTATGGACAGGGGAAATCGCAATCAGCCCCAGCATTTT. Amino acids: CASNPMDRGNRNQPQHF.

The rearrangement links TRBV9 to TRBJ1-6; D not resolved. CDR3 length: 15 amino acids. V shed 0 bases and J shed 10 bases, with 14 bases lying between them. Per germline, CDR1 SGDLS and CDR2 YYNGEE. This CDR3 reads CASSVDSLGRSPLHF. For the CDR3, the DNA is TGTGCCAGCAGCGTAGATTCGCTAGGTCGGTCACCCCTCCACTTT.